These T cell receptor beta chains were read from a single sample in a study of CD8+CD57+ T cells in acquired aplastic anemia. TCRdb reprocessed the reads with MiXCR, giving one entry per CDR3 protein. The sample consists of some 160,000 distinct CDR3 sequences, around 52% of them appearing once. The sequenced sample consisted of sorted CD4+, CD8+, or CD8+CD57+ T cells (not recorded which) from PBMCs. These receptors all stem from a human donor with aplastic anemia. Each CDR3 is given with its conserved first and last residue. Fields, in order: clone size, D gene, J gene, V gene, CDR3 DNA, CDR3 protein. The D gene is left open where the match is weak. Some rows have no size entry. The others give once, few or many, or a class for an expanded clone.

>many|NA|TRBJ1-1|TRBV5-1
TGCGCCAGCAGCTTGGCCGAGGTAGGCCTAATAACTGAAGCTTTCTTT
CASSLAEVGLITEAFF
>NA|TRBD2|TRBJ2-7|TRBV10-3
TGTGCCATCAGGGACGTAGCGGGGGGGGGCTACGAGCAGTACTTC
CAIRDVAGGGYEQYF
>few|NA|TRBJ2-2|TRBV10-3
TGTGCCATCAGTCCGTGGACAGCCGAAGGGACACACACCGGGGAGCTGTTTTTT
CAISPWTAEGTHTGELFF
>many|NA|TRBJ2-7|TRBV29-1
TGCAGCGTTGAAGATCGGGACAACTACGAGCAGTACTTC
CSVEDRDNYEQYF
>NA|NA|TRBJ1-3|TRBV18
TGTGCCAGCTCACCAAAATATGGAAACACCATATATTTT
CASSPKYGNTIYF
>NA|NA|TRBJ1-5|TRBV10-3
TGTGCCATCAGTGAAGGGGATAGGTCACCCCAGCATTTT
CAISEGDRSPQHF
>many|NA|TRBJ1-1|TRBV2
TGTGCCAGCAGTGAAGACAGGGCTAATGCTGAAGCTTTCTTT
CASSEDRANAEAFF
>many|NA|TRBJ1-1|TRBV2
TGTGCCAGCAGTCGGGGCAGGAGGACTGAAGCTTTCTTT
CASSRGRRTEAFF
>NA|NA|TRBJ1-1|TRBV20-1
TGCAGTGCTGCACACGGACAGCCGAGAGCTTTCTTC
CSAAHGQPRAFF
>NA|NA|TRBJ2-1|TRBV5-6
TGTGCCAGCAGCCTTTTCGAGGGGAGCTCCTACAATGAGCAGTTCTTC
CASSLFEGSSYNEQFF
>few|NA|TRBJ1-1|TRBV10-3
TGTGCCATCTCCGAGGAGGACGGCACTGAAGCTTTCTTT
CAISEEDGTEAFF
>few|NA|TRBJ2-3|TRBV10-3
TGTGCCATCAGGGGTGGAGATACGCAGTATTTT
CAIRGGDTQYF
>NA|NA|TRBJ1-4|TRBV2
TGTGCCAGCAGGGGGACGGCATTTGAAAAACTGTTTTTT
CASRGTAFEKLFF
>many|NA|TRBJ2-2|TRBV7-7
TGTGCTAGCAGCTTAGGAGACAACGGGAGATACGGCGGGGAGCTGTTTTTT
CASSLGDNGRYGGELFF
>NA|TRBD1|TRBJ2-3|TRBV10-3
TGTGCCATCAGTGACTCCGACAGGGCAAACACGCAGTATTTT
CAISDSDRANTQYF
>once|TRBD2|TRBJ2-1|TRBV4-3
TGCGCCAGCGGCCACGTAGCGGGAGGGCCGGGTGAGCAGTTCTTC
CASGHVAGGPGEQFF
>many|TRBD1|TRBJ2-1|TRBV6-5
TGTGCCAGCAGTTACTTAGGACAGGGTGGTAAGGATGAGCAGTTCTTC
CASSYLGQGGKDEQFF
>NA|TRBD1|TRBJ1-1|TRBV24-1
TGTGCCACCAGTGAAGGGGGCTACAACACTGAAGCTTTCTTT
CATSEGGYNTEAFF
>NA|NA|TRBJ1-6|TRBV14
TGTGCCAGCAGCCACCAGACACCGGCATTAAATTCACCCCTCCACTTT
CASSHQTPALNSPLHF
>many|NA|TRBJ2-3|TRBV7-9
TGTGCCAGCATAGCCCCAGGGGCTGGGGCAGATACGCAGTATTTT
CASIAPGAGADTQYF
>NA|NA|TRBJ2-1|TRBV27
TGTGCCAGCAGTGACTTAGCGGAAGCCAATGAGCAGTTCTTC
CASSDLAEANEQFF
>NA|TRBD2|TRBJ2-3|TRBV7-2
TGTGCCAGCAGCCGGGGACTAGCGGCCGATACGCAGTATTTT
CASSRGLAADTQYF
>NA|TRBD2|TRBJ2-3|TRBV20-1
TGCAGTGCTCGACTAGCGGGAGGACTGATAGGGTCTGGCACAGATACGCAGTATTTT
CSARLAGGLIGSGTDTQYF
>once|TRBD2|TRBJ2-5|TRBV14
TGTGCCAGCAGCCAACTAGCGGGAGGCGAGACCCAGTACTTC
CASSQLAGGETQYF
>NA|TRBD2|TRBJ2-1|TRBV19
TGTGCCAGTAGTATTTCTAGCGGGAGGGGAGACAATGAGCAGTTCTTC
CASSISSGRGDNEQFF
>NA|NA|TRBJ1-5|TRBV19
TGTGCCAGTAGTATATGGGGCAGGGGAAATCAGCCCCAGCATTTT
CASSIWGRGNQPQHF
>NA|NA|TRBJ2-7|TRBV20-1
TGCAGTGCTAGTGAGACACTATACGAGCAGTACTTC
CSASETLYEQYF
>many|TRBD2|TRBJ2-1|TRBV20-1
TGCAGTGCTAGAGTCTGGGGCGGGGGATTCTACAATGAGCAGTTCTTC
CSARVWGGGFYNEQFF
>NA|NA|TRBJ2-7|TRBV2
TGTGCCACCCGGAGGTCAGGGTCCTACGAGCAGTACTTC
CATRRSGSYEQYF
>NA|NA|TRBJ2-1|TRBV7-2
TGTGCCAGCAGCAAACGATACAATGAGCAGTTCTTC
CASSKRYNEQFF
>NA|NA|TRBJ1-1|TRBV2
TGTGCCAGCAGCGTTGAGGAGTCCGAAGCTTTCTTT
CASSVEESEAFF
>many|NA|TRBJ2-1|TRBV11-1
TGTGCCAGCAGCTTATTGGAGGGTATGAGGGACTCAGAGCAGTTCTTC
CASSLLEGMRDSEQFF
>NA|NA|TRBJ1-2|TRBV27
TGTGCCAGCAGTTTAGACTCGGGCGGGCACTATGGCTACACCTTC
CASSLDSGGHYGYTF
>once|NA|TRBJ2-7|TRBV5-4
TGTGCCAGCAGCTCGGCGGACACCACGTACGAGCAGTACTTC
CASSSADTTYEQYF
>NA|TRBD2|TRBJ2-7|TRBV20-1
TGCAGTGCTAGACCGGGTAGCGGGGGGCCTTCCTACGAGCAGTACTTC
CSARPGSGGPSYEQYF
>many|NA|TRBJ2-1|TRBV19
TGTGCCAGTAGTGAGGTAGCTGGCTCCTACAATGAGCAGTTCTTC
CASSEVAGSYNEQFF
>few|NA|TRBJ2-7|TRBV29-1
TGCAGCGTTGACGAGGGGGATTACGAGCAGTACTTC
CSVDEGDYEQYF
>NA|TRBD1|TRBJ1-2|TRBV24-1
TGTGCCACCAGTGATTTTACTTCAGGGGGCGGGGATGGCTACACCTTC
CATSDFTSGGGDGYTF
>NA|TRBD1|TRBJ2-7|TRBV5-4
TGTGCCAGCAGCTTGGGTGGGACAGGGGGCTACGAGCAGTACTTC
CASSLGGTGGYEQYF
>many|TRBD1|TRBJ2-6|TRBV20-1
TGCAGTGCTAGAGAGGGACAGGGCGCTACTGGGGCCAACGTCCTGACTTTC
CSAREGQGATGANVLTF
>NA|NA|TRBJ2-2|TRBV10-3
TGTGCCATCAGTGAGTCCGGCGGGGAGCTGTTTTTT
CAISESGGELFF
>many|TRBD2|TRBJ2-1|TRBV5-4
TGTGCCAGCAGCGGGGCGGGAGGGGTGGACAATGAGCAGTTCTTC
CASSGAGGVDNEQFF
>NA|NA|TRBJ2-2|TRBV5-8
TGTGCCAGCAGCTGGGGGCCCACCATCACCGGGGAGCTGTTTTTT
CASSWGPTITGELFF
>few|TRBD1|TRBJ1-2|TRBV30
TGTGCCTGGATGGGGACAGGGGTAAAAAGAGGCTATGGCTACACCTTC
CAWMGTGVKRGYGYTF
>NA|NA|TRBJ1-1|TRBV20-1
TGCAGTGCTAGAGCGGGCGGGGGACGGACTGAAGCTTTCTTT
CSARAGGGRTEAFF
>few|TRBD1|TRBJ2-4|TRBV20-1
TGCAGTGCTCCCGGGACAGGGGTGGAAAACATTCAGTACTTC
CSAPGTGVENIQYF
>many|TRBD1|TRBJ1-2|TRBV6-5
TGTGCCAGCAGTTACTCAGGGACAGTTCCCTATGGCTACACCTTC
CASSYSGTVPYGYTF
>many|NA|TRBJ1-1|TRBV29-1
TGCAGCGTTGAGGGTGTGACTGAAGCTTTCTTT
CSVEGVTEAFF
>NA|NA|TRBJ2-7|TRBV24-1
TGTGCCACCAGTGATACAGGTAACTACGAGCAGTACTTC
CATSDTGNYEQYF
>NA|NA|TRBJ2-7|TRBV20-1
TGCAGTGCTAGAGTTAGCGGAGGGGTCGAGCAGTACTTC
CSARVSGGVEQYF
>many|NA|TRBJ1-2|TRBV5-5
TGTGCCAGCAGCTGGGGGGGGGCACAGATCTATGGCTACACCTTC
CASSWGGAQIYGYTF
>NA|NA|TRBJ1-1|TRBV19
TGTGCCAGTAGCAGAACAGCGAACACTGAAGCTTTCTTT
CASSRTANTEAFF
>NA|TRBD2|TRBJ2-7|TRBV25-1
TGTGCCAGCAGTGTCGCTAGCGGGAGGTCGCAGTACTTC
CASSVASGRSQYF